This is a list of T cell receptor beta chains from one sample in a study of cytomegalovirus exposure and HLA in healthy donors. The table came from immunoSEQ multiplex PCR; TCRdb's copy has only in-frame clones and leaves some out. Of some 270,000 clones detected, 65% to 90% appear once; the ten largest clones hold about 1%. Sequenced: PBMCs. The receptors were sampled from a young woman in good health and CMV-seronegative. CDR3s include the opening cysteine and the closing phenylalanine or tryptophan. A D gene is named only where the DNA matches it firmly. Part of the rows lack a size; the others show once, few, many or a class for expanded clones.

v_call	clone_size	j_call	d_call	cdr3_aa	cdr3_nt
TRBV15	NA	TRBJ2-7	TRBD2	CATSREGGFYEQYF	TGTGCCACCAGCAGAGAGGGAGGGTTCTACGAGCAGTACTTC
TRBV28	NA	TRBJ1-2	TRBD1	CASSPGQGSWGYTF	TGTGCCAGCAGTCCTGGACAGGGTTCTTGGGGCTACACCTTC
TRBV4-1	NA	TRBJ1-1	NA	CASSQGGGYTEAFF	TGCGCCAGCAGCCAAGGGGGGGGGTATACTGAAGCTTTCTTT
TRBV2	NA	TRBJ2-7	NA	CASSDLTWGARAALSYEQYF	TGTGCCAGCAGTGACTTGACCTGGGGAGCTAGAGCCGCGCTTTCCTACGAGCAGTACTTC
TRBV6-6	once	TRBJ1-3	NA	CASSFDSFGNTIYF	TGTGCCAGCAGTTTTGACTCCTTTGGAAACACCATATATTTT
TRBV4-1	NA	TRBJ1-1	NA	CASSQDWALNTEAFF	TGCGCCAGCAGCCAAGATTGGGCATTGAACACTGAAGCTTTCTTT
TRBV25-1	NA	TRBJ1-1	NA	CASSPQAALNTEAFF	TGTGCCAGCAGTCCACAGGCAGCTTTGAACACTGAAGCTTTCTTT
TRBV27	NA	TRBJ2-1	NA	CASSPGAYNEQFF	TGTGCCAGCAGTCCAGGGGCGTACAATGAGCAGTTCTTC
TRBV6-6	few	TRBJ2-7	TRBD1	CASSSTGTGSYEQYF	TGTGCCAGCAGTTCCACCGGGACAGGATCTTACGAGCAGTACTTC
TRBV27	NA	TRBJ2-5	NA	CASRSTMTETQYF	TGTGCCAGCAGATCGACTATGACTGAGACCCAGTACTTC
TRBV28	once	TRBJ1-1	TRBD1	CASSLTGQILNTEAFF	TGTGCCAGCAGTTTAACGGGACAGATCTTGAACACTGAAGCTTTCTTT
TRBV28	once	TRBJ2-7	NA	CASSPTIYHEQYF	TGTGCCAGCAGTCCAACTATTTACCACGAGCAGTACTTC
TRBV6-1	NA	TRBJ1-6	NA	CASSVPQATFGSPLHF	TGTGCCAGCAGTGTACCGCAAGCCACCTTTGGTTCACCCCTCCACTTT
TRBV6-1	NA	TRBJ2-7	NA	CASSELSYEQYF	TGTGCCAGCAGTGAACTCTCCTACGAGCAGTACTTC
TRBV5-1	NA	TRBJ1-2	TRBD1	CASSLGQGAPYGYTF	TGCGCCAGCAGCTTAGGACAGGGGGCCCCCTATGGCTACACCTTC
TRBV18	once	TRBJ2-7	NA	CASSPGGYEQYF	TGTGCCAGCTCACCAGGAGGCTACGAGCAGTACTTC
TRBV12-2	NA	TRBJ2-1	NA	CASRLSSGLTGFKFF	TGTGCAAGTCGCTTAAGCTCCGGCTTGACAGGGTTTAAGTTCTTC
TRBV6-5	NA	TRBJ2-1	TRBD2	CASNRLAGTYNEQFF	TGTGCCAGCAATCGACTAGCGGGTACTTACAATGAGCAGTTCTTC
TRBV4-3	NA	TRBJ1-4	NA	CASSQEASGAEKLFF	TGCGCCAGCAGCCAAGAGGCGTCAGGGGCAGAAAAACTGTTTTTT
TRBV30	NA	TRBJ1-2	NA	CAWSFGRINYGYTF	TGTGCCTGGAGTTTTGGCAGGATAAACTATGGCTACACCTTC
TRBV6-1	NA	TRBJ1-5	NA	CASSTGINQPQHF	TGTGCCAGCAGCACAGGGATCAATCAGCCCCAGCATTTT
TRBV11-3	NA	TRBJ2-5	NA	CASSSNAYQETQYF	TGTGCCAGCAGCTCCAATGCGTACCAAGAGACCCAGTACTTC
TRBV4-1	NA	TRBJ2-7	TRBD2	CASSQDPSGLYEQYF	TGCGCCAGCAGCCAAGATCCTAGCGGGTTATACGAGCAGTACTTC
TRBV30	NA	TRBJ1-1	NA	CAWSVANTEAFF	TGTGCCTGGAGTGTAGCGAACACTGAAGCTTTCTTT
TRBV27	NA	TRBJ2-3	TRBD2	CASSKTSGGAWDTQYF	TGTGCCAGCAGCAAAACTAGCGGGGGGGCCTGGGATACGCAGTATTTT
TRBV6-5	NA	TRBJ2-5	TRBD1	CASSYAGQGEETQYF	TGTGCCAGCAGTTACGCGGGACAGGGCGAAGAGACCCAGTACTTC
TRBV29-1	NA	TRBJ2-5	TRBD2	CSTLAGMETQYF	TGCAGCACACTAGCGGGGATGGAGACCCAGTACTTC
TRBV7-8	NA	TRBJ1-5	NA	CASSRDSYSNQPQHF	TGTGCCAGCAGCCGCGACAGTTATAGCAATCAGCCCCAGCATTTT
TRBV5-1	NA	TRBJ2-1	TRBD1	CASSLGTGGMNEQFF	TGCGCCAGCAGCTTGGGGACAGGGGGCATGAATGAGCAGTTCTTC
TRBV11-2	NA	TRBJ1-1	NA	CASSLGLMNTEAFF	TGTGCCAGCAGCTTAGGGCTTATGAACACTGAAGCTTTCTTT
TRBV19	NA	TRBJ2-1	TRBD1	CASSHPGGYNEQFF	TGTGCCAGTAGTCACCCAGGGGGCTACAATGAGCAGTTCTTC
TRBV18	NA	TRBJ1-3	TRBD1	CASSRSLDRVRPSTPSGNTIYF	TGTGCCAGCTCACGGAGCCTGGACAGGGTCAGGCCCAGTACCCCCTCTGGAAACACCATATATTTT
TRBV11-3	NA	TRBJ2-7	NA	CASSLEPRGIYEQYF	TGTGCCAGCAGCTTAGAGCCACGGGGGATCTACGAGCAGTACTTC
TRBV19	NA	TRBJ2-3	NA	CASSAGLPQGGDTQYF	TGTGCCAGTAGTGCCGGACTCCCCCAAGGGGGAGATACGCAGTATTTT
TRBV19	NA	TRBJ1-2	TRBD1	CASSTYRGSYGYTF	TGTGCCAGTAGTACATACAGGGGAAGCTATGGCTACACCTTC
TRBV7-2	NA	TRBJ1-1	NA	CASSWGQSNTEAFF	TGTGCCAGCAGCTGGGGACAATCGAACACTGAAGCTTTCTTT
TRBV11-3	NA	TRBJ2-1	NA	CASSPGTYDYNEQFF	TGTGCCAGCAGCCCCGGGACATATGACTACAATGAGCAGTTCTTC
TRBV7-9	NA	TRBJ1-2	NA	CASSPGVNGGYTF	TGTGCCAGCAGCCCGGGAGTTAACGGTGGCTACACCTTC
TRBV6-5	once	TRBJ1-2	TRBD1	CASSPLTGLGYTF	TGTGCCAGCAGCCCCCTGACAGGGCTTGGCTACACCTTC
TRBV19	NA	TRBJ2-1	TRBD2	CASREGSGNREQFF	TGTGCCAGTAGAGAGGGTAGCGGGAATCGAGAGCAGTTCTTC
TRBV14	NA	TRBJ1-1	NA	CASRPALQGSTEAFF	TGTGCCAGCAGACCCGCCCTACAGGGAAGCACTGAAGCTTTCTTT
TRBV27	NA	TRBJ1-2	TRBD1	CASSANPGGPGGYTF	TGTGCCAGCAGCGCCAACCCAGGGGGGCCGGGTGGCTACACCTTC
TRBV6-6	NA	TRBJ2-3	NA	CASSYGGTQYF	TGTGCCAGCAGTTACGGCGGTACGCAGTATTTT
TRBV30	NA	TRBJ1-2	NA	CAWIRNRANYGYTF	TGTGCCTGGATACGGAACAGGGCTAACTATGGCTACACCTTC
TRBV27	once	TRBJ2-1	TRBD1	CASSSDRGSNEQFF	TGTGCCAGCAGTTCGGACAGGGGGTCGAATGAGCAGTTCTTC
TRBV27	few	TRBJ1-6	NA	CASSSMPGNSPLHF	TGTGCCAGCAGTTCGATGCCAGGGAATTCACCCCTCCACTTT
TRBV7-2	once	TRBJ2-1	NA	CASSLDRGNEQFF	TGTGCCAGCAGCTTGGACAGAGGCAATGAGCAGTTCTTC
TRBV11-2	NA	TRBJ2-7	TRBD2	CASSFGLAPYEQYF	TGTGCCAGCAGCTTCGGACTAGCGCCTTACGAGCAGTACTTC
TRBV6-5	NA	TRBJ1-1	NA	CASSYSRLLNTEAFF	TGTGCCAGCAGTTACTCGAGATTACTGAACACTGAAGCTTTCTTT
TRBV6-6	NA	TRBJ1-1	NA	CASEPRGTEAFF	TGTGCCAGCGAACCCCGGGGAACTGAAGCTTTCTTT
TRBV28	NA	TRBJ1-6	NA	CASSSGSWGHYNSPLHF	TGTGCCAGCAGTTCTGGCTCGTGGGGACACTATAATTCACCCCTCCACTTT